This TCR beta chain was sequenced for a study of vaccination effects on CD4 cells after COVID-19. Study overall: Peptides at roughly 10 ug/ml and IL-2 at about 10 IU/ml were added to roughly 2 million PBMC per well. Points from the study as a whole: Healthy vaccinees' vaccine-induced clones included only 1 of 255 cross-reacting with common cold coronaviruses. Infection-derived and vaccine-derived clones contracted markedly late after vaccination.

Following an approximately ten-day culture, CD4+ T cells were purified. The vaccine recipients had no prior SARS-CoV-2 infection, with negative nucleocapsid antibodies. The germline gives CDR1 LGHNT, CDR2 FRNRAP. This CDR3 has 13 amino acids. With regard to this clone: Its target is not known.

Clones were read by immunoSEQ multiplex PCR, and TCRdb kept only the in-frame ones, dropping some. The sample holds roughly 50,000 clones, over 50% seen once. This receptor was obtained from a human donor who received a COVID-19 vaccine. Sequenced here: CD4+ T cells from PBMCs cultured without peptide, sampled before COVID-19 vaccination. V gene TRBV12-5 combines with J gene TRBJ1-5, with a tentative D call TRBD1 (5 bases). CDR3 loop: CAIGGRGNQPQHF. The CDR3 coding sequence is TGTGCGATAGGTGGCAGGGGCAATCAGCCCCAGCATTTT.